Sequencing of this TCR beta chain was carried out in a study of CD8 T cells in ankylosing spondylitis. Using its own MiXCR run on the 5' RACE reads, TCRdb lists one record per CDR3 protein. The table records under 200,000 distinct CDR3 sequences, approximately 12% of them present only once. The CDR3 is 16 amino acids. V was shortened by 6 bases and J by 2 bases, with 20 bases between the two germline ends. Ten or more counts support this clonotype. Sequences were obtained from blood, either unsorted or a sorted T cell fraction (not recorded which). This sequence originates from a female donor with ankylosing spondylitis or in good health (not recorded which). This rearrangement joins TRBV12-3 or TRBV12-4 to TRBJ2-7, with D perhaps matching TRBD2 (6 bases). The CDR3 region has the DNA TGTGCCAGCAGCCCGGGAAGCTCTGGGACTGCCTACGAGCAGTACTTC. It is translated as CASSPGSSGTAYEQYF.